This entry lists 10 T cell receptor beta chains sequenced from one sample in a study of blood T cell repertoires in COVID-19 (dated by TCRdb to about 2020). Receptor amplification or capture employed the immunoSEQ multiplex PCR assay. Sourced from immuneACCESS, this table was stored by TCRdb with only in-frame sequences that have V and J called. A share of the clones is absent; for the studies checked, an unresolved V gene accounts for under half, and the remainder has no known explanation. Across this sample there are approximately 130,000 clones, with roughly 87% seen only once. The ten largest clonotypes hold 15% to 20% of the sample. The specimen was PBMCs or T cells enriched from blood (not recorded which). The receptors derive from a man younger than 45 who had recovered from COVID-19.

This clone was seen more than once but under ten times. The chain recombines TRBV7-9 with TRBJ1-2; TRBD1 matches 8 bases. The germline CDR1 and CDR2 sequences are SEHNR and FQNEAQ (reference sequence). The CDR3 covers 14 residues. J lost 4 bases, V lost 4 bases, and 5 bases had no gene match. CDR3 bases: TGTGCCAGCAGCTACAGTCAGGGGGCCTATGGCTACACCTTC. Translated, it gives CASSYSQGAYGYTF.

With regard to this clone: At the DNA level, this CDR3 is encoded by other sequences in the same sample as well. The chain employs TRBV19 and TRBJ1-4; D is unresolved. The CDR3 spans 11 residues. CDR1 and CDR2 from the germline V gene are LNHDA and SQIVND (reference sequence). V was cut by 8 bases and J by 7 bases, with 8 bases left in between. This CDR3 reads CASGRSEKLFF. The CDR3 DNA sequence: TGTGCCAGTGGAAGGAGTGAAAAACTGTTTTTT. Combining the CDR3 with reference TRBV19 and TRBJ1-4 gives the whole variable domain DGGITQSPKYLFRKEGQNVTLSCEQNLNHDAMYWYRQDPGQGLRLIYYSQIVNDFQKGDIAEGYSVSREKKESFPLTVTSAQKNPTAFYLCASGRSEKLFFGSGTQLSVL.

The V call is TRBV5-1, the J call TRBJ2-6; TRBD1 matches 10 bases. The CDR3 is made up of 18 amino acids. In germline, CDR1 is SGHRS, CDR2 YFSETQ. V shed 4 bases, J shed 2 bases, and the junction held 9 bases outside the gene matches. CDR3 sequence: CASSRGQGNRAGANVLTF. DNA of the CDR3: TGCGCCAGCAGCAGGGGACAGGGGAACAGAGCTGGGGCCAACGTCCTGACTTTC.

This chain links TRBV6-5 with TRBJ1-1; D is undetermined. The germline V and J ends were trimmed by 11 bases and 0 bases, with 13 bases remaining between them. The CDR3 has 13 residues. Looked up from germline, CDR1 is MNHEY and CDR2 is SVGAGI. The DNA of the CDR3 is TGTGCCTGCACAAGGAGCCTGAACACTGAAGCTTTCTTT. Protein: CACTRSLNTEAFF.

This sequence joins TRBV19 and TRBJ2-2; 11 bases are shared with TRBD2. CDR1 is LNHDA, CDR2 SQIVND, per germline (reference sequence). Losses at the gene ends were 9 bases for V and 5 bases for J; bases not matched to a gene: 11. CDR3 length equals 16 residues. The CDR3 here is CASRNLAGGETGELFF. CDR3 in DNA: TGTGCCAGCAGAAACCTAGCGGGGGGTGAAACCGGGGAGCTGTTTTTT.

This chain joins TRBV2 and TRBJ2-3; TRBD2 matches at 12 bases. With 7 bases clipped from V and 2 bases from J, the junction kept 4 bases outside the gene matches. Germline values: CDR1 SNHLY, CDR2 FYNNEI. The CDR3 is 15 amino acids. CDR3 region: CASIPSGGDTDTQYF. The DNA for the CDR3 is TGTGCCAGCATTCCTAGCGGGGGGGACACAGATACGCAGTATTTT. The complete variable domain, with remaining parts taken from reference TRBV2 and TRBJ2-3, reads EPEVTQTPSHQVTQMGQEVILRCVPISNHLYFYWYRQILGQKVEFLVSFYNNEISEKSEIFDDQFSVERPDGSNFTLKIRSTKLEDSAMYFCASIPSGGDTDTQYFGPGTRLTVL.

The chain links TRBV19 to TRBJ2-6, with TRBD2 as a possible D gene (7 bases). The germline V and J ends were trimmed by 1 base and 2 bases, with 12 bases remaining between them. Looked up from germline, CDR1 is LNHDA and CDR2 is SQIVND (reference sequence). This CDR3 has 17 amino acids. The CDR3 sequence is CASSIVTGGPGANVLTF. The CDR3 DNA follows: TGTGCCAGTAGTATAGTAACGGGGGGCCCTGGGGCCAACGTCCTGACTTTC.

This clone was picked up a small number of times. The J gene is TRBJ1-2, the V gene TRBV5-3; D ambiguous. TRBV5-3 is an ORF, and what it does is uncertain. Trimming left V 10 bases short and J 2 bases short, with 9 bases between. The CDR3 length is 11 residues. Here the CDR3 reads CALKENYGYTF. In DNA form, the CDR3 reads TGTGCCCTAAAGGAGAACTATGGCTACACCTTC.

This clone occurred a few times. This chain joins TRBV3-1 (or the pseudogene TRBV3-2) and TRBJ2-2; tentatively, D is TRBD2 (5 bases). Trimming left V 6 bases short and J 5 bases short, with 10 bases between. This CDR3 contains 13 residues. Germline loops: CDR1 LGHDT, CDR2 YNNKEL (reference sequence). CDR3 in amino acids: CASRRRGTGELFF. DNA for the CDR3: TGTGCCAGCAGACGAAGAGGGACCGGGGAGCTGTTTTTT.

The rearrangement joins TRBV25-1 to TRBJ1-2; 9 bases line up with TRBD1. CDR3 size: 15 residues. Germline assignment: CDR1 MGHDK and CDR2 SYGVNS. V shed 6 bases, J shed 7 bases, and the junction held 12 bases outside the gene matches. CDR3 nucleotide sequence: TGTGCCAGCAGGGGGACCGGGACAGGGTTCGTTGGCTACACCTTC. Protein product: CASRGTGTGFVGYTF.